The 2 T cell receptor beta chains presented below share a single source sample, sequenced in a study of cytomegalovirus exposure and HLA in healthy donors. Primers for the PCR totalled 60 Vbeta and 13 Jbeta. The method was immunoSEQ multiplex PCR; TCRdb's version includes in-frame clones alone and lacks a portion of them. This repertoire shows more than 150,000 clones, around 83% found once; its top ten account for over 1.5%. The sample consisted of PBMCs. These receptors originate from a man aged 50 or older in good health and CMV-seronegative.

This sequence joins TRBV5-6 and TRBJ1-2; a possible D gene is TRBD1 (6 bases). V was trimmed by 1 base and J by 7 bases, leaving 17 bases between them. The CDR3 length is 15 residues. Germline values: CDR1 SGHDT, CDR2 YYEEEE. The CDR3 DNA reads as TGTGCCAGCAGCTTGAGACAGGCGGGGGCCCTTGGCTACACCTTC. It is translated as CASSLRQAGALGYTF.

CDR3 DNA sequence: TGTGCCAGCAGTTCAACAGGGAAGATCTTCCCCTCCTCTGGAAACACCATATATTTT. This translates into CASSSTGKIFPSSGNTIYF. The V and J genes are TRBV28 and TRBJ1-3; D is perhaps TRBD1 (6 bases). Trimming took 4 bases from V and 0 from J, leaving 22 bases between them. The CDR3 loop spans 19 amino acids. CDR1 MDHEN and CDR2 SYDVKM come from the germline V gene.